A selection of T cell receptor beta chains follows, all from one sample in a study of tumor T cells in aggressive B-cell lymphoma. Using immunoSEQ multiplex PCR, the repertoire was profiled, and TCRdb retains in-frame clones only, with some absent. Counted here are 1,600 or so clones, under 95% occurring once; the ten biggest clones make up roughly 8.6%. Input material: tumor tissue. The receptors shown here come from an adult with diffuse large B cell lymphoma. CDR3s include the opening cysteine and the closing phenylalanine or tryptophan. Each record gives: clone size, D gene, V gene, J gene, CDR3 protein, CDR3 DNA. A D gene is named only where the DNA matches it firmly. Clone size is stated in some rows and not others, as once, few, many or a class when expanded.

NA	NA	TRBV29-1	TRBJ2-3	CSVAPGVGDTQYF	TGCAGCGTTGCTCCAGGGGTAGGGGATACGCAGTATTTT
NA	TRBD1	TRBV4-3	TRBJ1-2	CASSQDRDRVVSGYTF	TGCGCCAGCAGCCAAGATAGGGACAGGGTAGTAAGTGGCTACACCTTC
NA	TRBD1	TRBV6-5	TRBJ1-2	CASSRQGSYGYTF	TGTGCCAGCAGTCGACAGGGATCCTATGGCTACACCTTC
NA	NA	TRBV10-3	TRBJ1-5	CAISEAGRVQPQHF	TGTGCCATCAGTGAGGCAGGGAGGGTTCAGCCCCAGCATTTT
NA	NA	TRBV7-9	TRBJ2-2	CASSLSLSVYGELFF	TGTGCCAGCAGCTTGTCCCTTAGCGTATACGGGGAGCTGTTTTTT
NA	NA	TRBV7-2	TRBJ1-5	CASSLNRRGNQPQHF	TGTGCCAGCAGCCTAAACAGGAGGGGCAATCAGCCCCAGCATTTT
NA	NA	TRBV19	TRBJ2-7	CASSTRDSYEQYF	TGTGCTAGTAGTACCCGGGATTCCTACGAGCAGTACTTC
NA	TRBD1	TRBV23-1	TRBJ2-7	CASSHWTGHLGEQYF	TGCGCCAGCAGTCACTGGACAGGACATCTGGGCGAGCAGTACTTC
NA	TRBD2	TRBV5-1	TRBJ2-5	CASSSGTSGSPSQETQYF	TGCGCCAGCAGCTCGGGGACTAGCGGGAGCCCCTCCCAAGAGACCCAGTACTTC
NA	NA	TRBV7-9	TRBJ2-2	CASSPGTNTGELFF	TGTGCCAGCAGCCCCGGGACGAACACCGGGGAGCTGTTTTTT
NA	NA	TRBV4-1	TRBJ2-1	CASSLTRTYNEQFF	TGCGCCAGCAGCCTCACGAGAACCTACAATGAGCAGTTCTTC
NA	NA	TRBV4-1	TRBJ1-6	CASSQDVVRRANSPLHF	TGCGCCAGCAGCCAAGATGTGGTCCGCAGGGCTAATTCACCCCTCCACTTT
NA	TRBD1	TRBV18	TRBJ2-6	CASSSGGSGANVLTF	TGTGCCAGCTCATCAGGGGGCTCTGGGGCCAACGTCCTGACTTTC
NA	NA	TRBV28	TRBJ2-6	CASSFRKTGVAGANVLTF	TGTGCCAGCAGTTTTCGAAAGACAGGTGTCGCTGGGGCCAACGTCCTGACTTTC
few	NA	TRBV7-2	TRBJ1-4	CASSLDHSPTNEKLFF	TGTGCCAGCAGCTTAGATCACAGCCCAACTAATGAAAAACTGTTTTTT
few	TRBD1	TRBV28	TRBJ2-7	CASISTGVYEQYF	TGTGCCAGCATTTCGACAGGGGTATACGAGCAGTACTTC
NA	NA	TRBV5-4	TRBJ1-1	CASSLDRTNTEAFF	TGTGCCAGCAGCTTGGACAGGACGAACACTGAAGCTTTCTTT